This TCR beta chain was identified in a study of control samples from healthy donors and cancer patients. The repertoire was sequenced with immunoSEQ multiplex PCR; TCRdb's copy has only in-frame clones and lacks some. The sample yields tens of thousands of clones, around 94% seen once. The germline gives CDR1 KGHSH, CDR2 LQKENI. The CDR3 has 16 amino acids. V trimming: 4 bases; J trimming: 1 base; junction bases outside the gene matches: 5. This chain joins TRBV18 and TRBJ1-5; 9 positions agree with TRBD1. Sequences were obtained from blood. The TCR comes from a young man in good health. Written as DNA, the CDR3 is TGTGCCAGCTCACTTACAGGGGGCGCGAGCAATCAGCCCCAGCATTTT. This sequence encodes CASSLTGGASNQPQHF.